The rows below give T cell receptor beta chains drawn from one sample of a study of OX40 agonist ivuxolimab in advanced cancers. TCRdb keeps only in-frame clones here, not all; method: immunoSEQ multiplex PCR. This sample has under 65,000 clones, with around 85% found just once. Sequenced here: CD4+ or CD8+ T cells sorted from blood, sampled in a trial of the OX40 agonist ivuxolimab. These receptors were obtained from an adult with an advanced solid tumor such as melanoma, head and neck, liver or kidney cancer. Each CDR3 is given with its conserved first and last residue. Fields, in order: V gene, clone size, J gene, CDR3 protein. Not every row has a clone size; where given, it reads once, few, many or a size class.

v_gene: TRBV19; abundance: few; j_gene: TRBJ2-2; CDR3aa: CASTPGGRGNTGELFF
v_gene: TRBV4-1; abundance: .; j_gene: TRBJ2-3; CDR3aa: CASSQPRPDTQYF
v_gene: TRBV4-1; abundance: .; j_gene: TRBJ1-1; CDR3aa: CASSQGGASNTEAFF
v_gene: TRBV6-5; abundance: .; j_gene: TRBJ2-2; CDR3aa: CASSYWIGTNTGELFF
v_gene: TRBV30; abundance: .; j_gene: TRBJ2-4; CDR3aa: CATASGTGEIAKNIQYF
v_gene: TRBV7-3; abundance: .; j_gene: TRBJ2-5; CDR3aa: CASSTDTGEETQYF
v_gene: TRBV27; abundance: medium-sized; j_gene: TRBJ1-3; CDR3aa: CASSLNTGNTIYF
v_gene: TRBV4-1; abundance: once; j_gene: TRBJ2-1; CDR3aa: CASMLAGGPHEQFF
v_gene: TRBV5-1; abundance: .; j_gene: TRBJ1-2; CDR3aa: CASSGETGGAGYTF
v_gene: TRBV6-1; abundance: .; j_gene: TRBJ2-7; CDR3aa: CASSEATWLDEQYF
v_gene: TRBV19; abundance: few; j_gene: TRBJ2-2; CDR3aa: CATRDRGLMGELFF
v_gene: TRBV4-3; abundance: .; j_gene: TRBJ1-1; CDR3aa: CASSQGYTEAFF
v_gene: TRBV25-1; abundance: few; j_gene: TRBJ1-1; CDR3aa: CASSDQRTGRSSTEAFF
v_gene: TRBV18; abundance: .; j_gene: TRBJ2-7; CDR3aa: CASSPGTESYEQYF
v_gene: TRBV12-5; abundance: once; j_gene: TRBJ2-5; CDR3aa: CASGSGGQGGQETQYF
v_gene: TRBV7-9; abundance: .; j_gene: TRBJ1-2; CDR3aa: CASSSQEYGYTF
v_gene: TRBV25-1; abundance: .; j_gene: TRBJ1-1; CDR3aa: CASSWQNTEAFF
v_gene: TRBV28; abundance: .; j_gene: TRBJ1-2; CDR3aa: CATDRANYGYTF
v_gene: TRBV28; abundance: .; j_gene: TRBJ2-5; CDR3aa: CASSVGIQETQYF
v_gene: TRBV5-1; abundance: .; j_gene: TRBJ1-4; CDR3aa: CASSPPEEVEKLFF
v_gene: TRBV6-1; abundance: .; j_gene: TRBJ2-5; CDR3aa: CASSENRGTAKETQYF
v_gene: TRBV15; abundance: .; j_gene: TRBJ2-3; CDR3aa: CVTAAGFTDTQYF
v_gene: TRBV28; abundance: .; j_gene: TRBJ2-7; CDR3aa: CASSHGLAGVKGWYEQYF
v_gene: TRBV4-1; abundance: once; j_gene: TRBJ1-6; CDR3aa: CASSQWGVSSYNSPLHF
v_gene: TRBV19; abundance: .; j_gene: TRBJ1-5; CDR3aa: CASSFRQASNQPQHF
v_gene: TRBV27; abundance: .; j_gene: TRBJ1-6; CDR3aa: CASMPGQGTSPLHF
v_gene: TRBV5-4; abundance: .; j_gene: TRBJ2-7; CDR3aa: CASSFGQSYEQYF
v_gene: TRBV7-6; abundance: .; j_gene: TRBJ2-1; CDR3aa: CASSPGGPSEQFF
v_gene: TRBV6-6; abundance: once; j_gene: TRBJ2-1; CDR3aa: CASSYSPEADNEQFF
v_gene: TRBV15; abundance: .; j_gene: TRBJ1-1; CDR3aa: CATAEVAGGAFF
v_gene: TRBV7-6; abundance: .; j_gene: TRBJ2-2; CDR3aa: CASSRIRPGQGSTGELFF
v_gene: TRBV9; abundance: .; j_gene: TRBJ2-7; CDR3aa: CASSVEGSPYEQYF
v_gene: TRBV9; abundance: .; j_gene: TRBJ1-1; CDR3aa: CASSVGLYTEAFF
v_gene: TRBV20-1; abundance: .; j_gene: TRBJ1-4; CDR3aa: CSAGDGEKLFF
v_gene: TRBV7-2; abundance: .; j_gene: TRBJ2-7; CDR3aa: CASSSSQGAGEPREQYF
v_gene: TRBV5-4; abundance: .; j_gene: TRBJ1-3; CDR3aa: CASSLGERSSGNTIYF
v_gene: TRBV15; abundance: .; j_gene: TRBJ2-7; CDR3aa: CATSGFGTTPYEQYF
v_gene: TRBV6-5; abundance: .; j_gene: TRBJ2-3; CDR3aa: CASSYEGALADTQYF
v_gene: TRBV10-1; abundance: .; j_gene: TRBJ1-1; CDR3aa: CASSESTDIGMNTEAFF
v_gene: TRBV12-5; abundance: .; j_gene: TRBJ2-1; CDR3aa: CATTGFGVGGEQFF
v_gene: TRBV7-7; abundance: once; j_gene: TRBJ2-5; CDR3aa: CASSLIGVEETQYF
v_gene: TRBV5-1; abundance: .; j_gene: TRBJ2-2; CDR3aa: CASSPQGDTNTGELFF
v_gene: TRBV12-2; abundance: .; j_gene: TRBJ2-3; CDR3aa: CASRIGGHTDTQYF
v_gene: TRBV5-1; abundance: .; j_gene: TRBJ2-2; CDR3aa: CASSSDIERGYTGELFF
v_gene: TRBV7-9; abundance: .; j_gene: TRBJ1-1; CDR3aa: CASSFPLNTEAFF
v_gene: TRBV5-8; abundance: .; j_gene: TRBJ1-2; CDR3aa: CASSLAETGHYGYTF
v_gene: TRBV7-4; abundance: .; j_gene: TRBJ2-7; CDR3aa: CASSLEGREQYF
v_gene: TRBV11-2; abundance: .; j_gene: TRBJ2-1; CDR3aa: CASSFRGGRYNEQFF
v_gene: TRBV7-9; abundance: .; j_gene: TRBJ2-7; CDR3aa: CASSFTGRYEQYF
v_gene: TRBV27; abundance: .; j_gene: TRBJ2-1; CDR3aa: CASTDGGGGANEQFF
v_gene: TRBV6-5; abundance: .; j_gene: TRBJ2-2; CDR3aa: CASSSSRGVSGELFF
v_gene: TRBV7-2; abundance: .; j_gene: TRBJ1-5; CDR3aa: CASSIGLRQPQHF
v_gene: TRBV15; abundance: many; j_gene: TRBJ1-3; CDR3aa: CATSRVFSPGNTIYF
v_gene: TRBV28; abundance: .; j_gene: TRBJ1-4; CDR3aa: CASSRSAFSNKNEKLFF
v_gene: TRBV6-5; abundance: once; j_gene: TRBJ1-2; CDR3aa: CASSPGSYGYTF
v_gene: TRBV5-4; abundance: .; j_gene: TRBJ2-5; CDR3aa: CASSLSWGTGETQYF
v_gene: TRBV5-1; abundance: .; j_gene: TRBJ1-4; CDR3aa: CASSLDTGEKLFF